These 2 T cell receptor beta chains were all obtained from the same sample, sequenced in a study of blood T cell repertoires in COVID-19 (dated by TCRdb to the early 2020s). Libraries were prepared through the immunoSEQ multiplex PCR assay. TCRdb's version of the immuneACCESS table is confined to in-frame rearrangements and falls short of the full clone set. An unresolved V gene accounts for under half of the shortfall where checked; the remainder is of unknown origin. The sample yields 150,000 to 250,000 clones; roughly 77% were counted once. About 6.5% of the sample is in the top ten clones. The sample comprised peripheral blood. The source is a woman aged 40-49 years with COVID-19, enrolled during active disease.

This chain uses TRBV7-8 with TRBJ2-7; 11 nucleotides match TRBD1. The germline gives CDR1 SGHVS, CDR2 FQNEAQ. The CDR3 length is 15 residues. V was clipped by 5 bases and J by 2 bases; unmatched bases: 5. The CDR3 region has the DNA TGTGCCAGCAGCCCGTCGGGACAGGGGGCCTACGAGCAGTACTTC. Protein: CASSPSGQGAYEQYF.

There are many counts of this clone. The chain joins TRBV20-1 to TRBJ1-5; 10 bases match TRBD1. V lost 3 bases and J lost 3; bases outside the gene matches: 5. CDR1 and CDR2 from the germline V gene are DFQATT and SNEGSKA (reference sequence). This CDR3 has 15 amino acids. As DNA, the CDR3 is TGCAGTGCTAGTAGGACAGGGGGTGACAATCAGCCCCAGCATTTT. Amino acids: CSASRTGGDNQPQHF.